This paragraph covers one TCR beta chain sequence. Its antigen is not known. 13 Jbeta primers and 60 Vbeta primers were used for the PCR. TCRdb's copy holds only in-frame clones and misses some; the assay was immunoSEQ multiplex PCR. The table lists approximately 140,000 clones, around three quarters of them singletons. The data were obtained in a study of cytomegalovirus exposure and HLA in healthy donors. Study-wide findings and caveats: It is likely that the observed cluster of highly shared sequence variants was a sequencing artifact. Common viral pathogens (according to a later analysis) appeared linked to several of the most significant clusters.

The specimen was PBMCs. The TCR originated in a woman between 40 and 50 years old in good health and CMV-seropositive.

CDR3 in DNA: TGCGCCAGCAGCTCTTCGCGGGGACTAGTAGCAGATACGCAGTATTTT. Its protein is CASSSSRGLVADTQYF. The chain uses TRBV5-1 and TRBJ2-3; 8 nucleotides match TRBD2. CDR1 is SGHRS, CDR2 YFSETQ, per germline. V lost 3 bases to trimming and J lost 4 bases; unmatched junction nucleotides: 10. The CDR3 length is 16 residues.